This T cell receptor (beta chain) derives from a study of blood T cell repertoires in COVID-19. Study background: Specimens from acute and convalescent COVID-19 originated in the United States, Italy and Spain.

This CDR3 region has 18 residues. Original analysis: For nucleated cells, counts were estimated from reference gene primer amplification. Assay used: immunoSEQ multiplex PCR; TCRdb lists only in-frame clones, some missing. V, J and clone size derive from that table, while D and trimming were established from the DNA sequence. The profile shows 60,000 or so clones, around four fifths of them singletons. The sequenced sample was peripheral blood. The gene calls are TRBV21-1 and TRBJ1-5; the table's D call of TRBD1 was not tested on the DNA. TRBV21-1 is a recognized pseudogene. This sequence was found in an elderly woman with acute or convalescent COVID-19. CDR3 loop: CASSNVVNWGLNVQPQHF. DNA of the CDR3: TGTGCCAGCAGCAATGTGGTGAACTGGGGGCTGAACGTTCAGCCCCAGCATTTT.